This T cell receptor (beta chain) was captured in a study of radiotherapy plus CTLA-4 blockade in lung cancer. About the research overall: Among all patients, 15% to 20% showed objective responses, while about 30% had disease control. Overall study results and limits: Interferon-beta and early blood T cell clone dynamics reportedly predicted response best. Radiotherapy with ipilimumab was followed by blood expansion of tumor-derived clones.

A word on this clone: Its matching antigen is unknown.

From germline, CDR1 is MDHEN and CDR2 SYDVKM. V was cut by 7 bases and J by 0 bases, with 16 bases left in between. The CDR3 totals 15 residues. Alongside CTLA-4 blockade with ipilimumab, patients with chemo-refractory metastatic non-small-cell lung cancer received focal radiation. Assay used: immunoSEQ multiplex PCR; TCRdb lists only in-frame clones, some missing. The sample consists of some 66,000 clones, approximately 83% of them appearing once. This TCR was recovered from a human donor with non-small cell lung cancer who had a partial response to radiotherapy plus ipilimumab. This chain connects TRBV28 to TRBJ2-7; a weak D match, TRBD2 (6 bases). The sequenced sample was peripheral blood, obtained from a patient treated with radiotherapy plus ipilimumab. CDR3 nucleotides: TGTGCCAGCACAGCGGGTATGGAGAGCTCCTACGAGCAGTACTTC. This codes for CASTAGMESSYEQYF.